This TCR beta chain was retrieved from a study of monozygotic twins with cystic fibrosis (dated by TCRdb to the early 2020s). Regarding the complete study: Barcoded libraries were prepared from three micrograms of fragmented DNA with roughly 16 PCR cycles. Data for three of the twin pairs had previously been reported in another context. Ten female and six male twin pairs, aged roughly 2.0 to 40 years (median about 9 years) and mostly children and adolescents, were included in the cohort. Twins were ranked among over a thousand cohort participants for weight-for-height and FEVPerc (FEV1 disease centile) on the day of blood sampling. To assess genetic influence on V and J gene usage, the study compared TCR beta repertoires within and across 16 monozygotic twin pairs with cystic fibrosis. General study outcomes and caveats: The greatest similarity to the co-twin was observed for V gene usage in 13 of 16 pairs and for J usage in 8 of 16 pairs, which suggested genetic constraints. No association turned up between shared CDR3 numbers and age, concordance or disease severity, and the cohort was small. Significantly higher nucleotide-identical clonotype sharing was observed within monozygotic CF twin pairs than between unrelated CF individuals (P = 0.000026, Mann-Whitney). Simpson clonality was generally low (median around 0.0094), suggesting a naive-dominated repertoire, with higher clonality in the most severely affected patients.

Following the manufacturer's instructions, TCR beta CDR3 regions were amplified by multiplex PCR with the immunoSEQ immune profiling system. An Illumina NextSeq system was used for sequencing. The study's processing was this. Sequence data were processed on the immunoSEQ Analyzer platform, and clonality was computed as the square root of Simpson's index of productive rearrangements. Similarity in V and J usage was quantified by Jensen-Shannon distance, and CDR3 generation probabilities were calculated with OLGA. The immuneACCESS database (August 2020) and VDJdb (December 2020) were searched for shared CDR3 sequences. The table was pulled from immuneACCESS by TCRdb, which kept in-frame rearrangements only. Such tables lose some clones; where checked, under half of the loss comes from unresolved V genes, and the rest has no known cause. V and J calls plus clone size are reproduced from that table; the DNA served to infer D and trimming. This sample is represented by fewer than 20,000 clones; around 96% of them were singletons. The ten largest clones capture 0.5% to 0.7% of the sample.

There are 13 amino acids in the CDR3, from cysteine to phenylalanine inclusive. Kept here is only the CDR3 DNA, which spans 39 bases and is read in frame from base 1. As encoded in the germline V gene, CDR1 is SGDLS while CDR2 is YYNGEE. V was cut back by 0 bases and J by 4 bases, leaving a gap of 7 bases between them. The twin pairs came from the European Cystic Fibrosis Twin and Sibling Study Cohort, which recruited patients from 158 CF clinics across 14 European countries. Zygosity and CFTR genotype were verified in-house, with zygosity tested by multiplex PCR of nine short tandem repeat loci. Peripheral blood was taken from each twin, and clinical parameters were recorded on the day of blood sampling. Phenol/chloroform extraction was used to isolate genomic DNA from peripheral blood cells, and the DNA was then kept in TE buffer at 4 degrees C. Points on this clone: Its antigen remains unidentified. No base-level quality is on record; no much larger clone is a single base apart.

The receptor was derived from a girl aged 2-10 years with cystic fibrosis. Recombination joined TRBV9 with TRBJ1-2; no D segment can be confidently identified. The sequencing sample was made of blood. This receptor has the CDR3 CASSVGGSYGYTF. The DNA sequence is given as TGTGCCAGCAGCGTAGGAGGGAGCTATGGCTACACCTTC.